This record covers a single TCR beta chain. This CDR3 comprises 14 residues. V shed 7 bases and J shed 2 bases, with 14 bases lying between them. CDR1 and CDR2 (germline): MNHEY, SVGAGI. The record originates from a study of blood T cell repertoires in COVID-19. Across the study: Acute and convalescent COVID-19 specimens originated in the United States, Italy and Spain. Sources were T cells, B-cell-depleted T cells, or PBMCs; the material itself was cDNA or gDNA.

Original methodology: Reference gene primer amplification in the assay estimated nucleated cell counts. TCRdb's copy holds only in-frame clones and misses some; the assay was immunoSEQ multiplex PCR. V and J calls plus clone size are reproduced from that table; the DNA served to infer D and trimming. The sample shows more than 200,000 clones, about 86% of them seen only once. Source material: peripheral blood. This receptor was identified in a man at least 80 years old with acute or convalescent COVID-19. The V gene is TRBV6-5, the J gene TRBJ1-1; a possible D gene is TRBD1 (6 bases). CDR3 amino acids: CASNPGHRNTEAFF. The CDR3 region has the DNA TGTGCCAGCAACCCGGGACATCGAAACACTGAAGCTTTCTTT.